Here is one T cell receptor (beta chain) with its context. Its target is not known. The PCR used 60 V beta and 13 J beta primers. Data came from immunoSEQ multiplex PCR; TCRdb stores just in-frame clones and leaves some out. The sample carries 85,000 to 95,000 clones, more than 75% recorded once. From germline, CDR1 is MNHEY and CDR2 SMNVEV (reference sequence). V trimming: 6 bases; J trimming: 2 bases; junction bases outside the gene matches: 18. There are 18 residues in the CDR3. These data come from a study of glioma-infiltrating T cells after dendritic cell vaccination. Study-level findings and limits: Complete blood and tumor specimen sets were limited to few patients.

The chain joins TRBV27 to TRBJ2-7, with 8 bases aligning to TRBD2. The clonotype was recovered from a human donor with glioblastoma. The material sequenced was blood, taken before dendritic cell vaccination. CDR3 bases: TGTGCCAGCAGCCGCAGGGTCGGGCAGGCGGGAGGCCCCTACGAGCAGTACTTC. It is translated as CASSRRVGQAGGPYEQYF.